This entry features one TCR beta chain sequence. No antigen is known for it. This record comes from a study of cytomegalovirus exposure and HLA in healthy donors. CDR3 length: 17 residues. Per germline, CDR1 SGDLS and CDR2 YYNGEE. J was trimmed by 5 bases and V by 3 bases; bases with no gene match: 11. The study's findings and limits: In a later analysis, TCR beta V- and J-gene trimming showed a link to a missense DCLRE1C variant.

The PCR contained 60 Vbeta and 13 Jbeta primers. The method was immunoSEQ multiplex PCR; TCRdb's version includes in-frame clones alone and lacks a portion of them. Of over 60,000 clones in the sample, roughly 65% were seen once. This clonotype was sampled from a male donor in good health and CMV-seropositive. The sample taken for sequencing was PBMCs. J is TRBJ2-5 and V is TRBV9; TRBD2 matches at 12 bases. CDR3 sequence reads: CASSARGLAGPVETQYF. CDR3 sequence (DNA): TGTGCCAGCAGCGCGCGAGGACTAGCGGGACCGGTGGAGACCCAGTACTTC.